This T cell receptor beta chain was observed in a study of siplizumab effects on memory and regulatory T cells. Study-level results: Apparently more diverse than memory cells, naive T cells also seemed major alloresponse contributors. Versus more than 25% in controls, the mappable alloreactive CD4+ clones averaged about 63% Treg-derived with siplizumab. Solely a minor proportion of alloreactive clones could be assigned to unstimulated subsets.

The V gene end was trimmed by 0 bases and the J gene end by 3 bases; junction bases not matched to a gene: 2. Germline CDR1 SEHNR, CDR2 FQNEAQ (reference sequence). The CDR3 contains 14 residues. It was 85,000 to 100,000 TCR templates that were assayed per sample. Some clones are missing from TCRdb's copy, which holds only in-frame ones; the method was immunoSEQ multiplex PCR. The table shows some 100,000 clones, with about 93% occurring only once. Concerning this clone itself: Its antigen is unknown.

The TCR sequence derives from a human donor in good health. The gene calls are TRBV7-9 and TRBJ2-7; 7 nucleotides agree with TRBD1. The material sequenced was Tregs sorted from blood. The CDR3, as DNA: TGTGCCAGCAGCTTAGCATCAGGGGGCTACGAGCAGTACTTC. The encoded protein is CASSLASGGYEQYF.